A selection of T cell receptor beta chains follows, all from one sample in a study of post-analysis software for immune sequencing data. TCRdb analysed the PCR reads with MiXCR anew, one entry per CDR3 protein. The sample records 450,000 or so distinct CDR3 sequences, nearly 45% being singletons. Source material: blood. The receptors here all came from a girl between 5 and 17 years old with multiple sclerosis. Both conserved end residues are part of each CDR3. The order of the fields is V gene, clone size, D gene, J gene, CDR3 protein, CDR3 DNA. The D gene is left open where the match is weak. Some rows have no size entry. The others give once, few or many, or a class for an expanded clone.

V: TRBV4-1; size: few; D: TRBD1; J: TRBJ1-2; CDR3: CASSQSLTGPNYGYTF; DNA: TGCGCCAGCAGCCAATCTCTGACAGGGCCAAACTATGGCTACACCTTC
V: TRBV20-1; size: once; D: .; J: TRBJ2-3; CDR3: CSASGLGEGATDTQYF; DNA: TGCAGTGCTAGTGGTTTGGGGGAGGGGGCCACAGATACGCAGTATTTT
V: TRBV18; size: .; D: TRBD2; J: TRBJ2-1; CDR3: CASSPRTSGIREQFF; DNA: TGTGCCAGCTCACCACGGACTAGCGGGATTCGAGAGCAGTTCTTC
V: TRBV11-2; size: few; D: .; J: TRBJ1-6; CDR3: CASSLRPGNSPLHF; DNA: TGTGCCAGCAGCTTACGGCCGGGGAATTCACCCCTCCACTTT
V: TRBV6-2/TRBV6-3; size: few; D: TRBD2; J: TRBJ2-5; CDR3: CASSFHPQTSGSGETQYF; DNA: TGTGCCAGCAGTTTCCACCCCCAGACTAGCGGGAGTGGAGAGACCCAGTACTTC
V: TRBV14; size: .; D: .; J: TRBJ1-2; CDR3: CASSQHSVGYTF; DNA: TGTGCCAGCAGCCAACACAGCGTTGGCTACACCTTC
V: TRBV21-1; size: once; D: .; J: TRBJ1-5; CDR3: CASSKGGLCQPQHF; DNA: TGTGCCAGCAGCAAAGGGGGCCTGTGTCAGCCCCAGCATTTT
V: TRBV7-3; size: .; D: .; J: TRBJ2-1; CDR3: CASSPQGRRDYNEQFF; DNA: TGTGCCAGCAGCCCCCAGGGGCGAAGAGATTACAATGAGCAGTTCTTC
V: TRBV9; size: .; D: TRBD2; J: TRBJ2-1; CDR3: CASSVGLVAGGPHEQFF; DNA: TGTGCCAGCAGCGTAGGTTTGGTAGCGGGGGGGCCTCATGAGCAGTTCTTC
V: TRBV6-1; size: .; D: TRBD1; J: TRBJ1-5; CDR3: CASSEGQGNQPQHF; DNA: TGTGCCAGCAGTGAGGGACAGGGCAATCAGCCCCAGCATTTT
V: TRBV30; size: few; D: .; J: TRBJ2-7; CDR3: CAWSQADSYEQYF; DNA: TGTGCCTGGAGTCAAGCGGACTCCTACGAGCAGTACTTC
V: TRBV7-6; size: .; D: .; J: TRBJ1-1; CDR3: CASSFDANTEAFF; DNA: TGTGCCAGCAGCTTCGACGCTAACACTGAAGCTTTCTTT
V: TRBV20-1; size: .; D: .; J: TRBJ2-7; CDR3: CSARPQGGLSYEQYF; DNA: TGCAGTGCTAGACCCCAAGGGGGACTCTCCTACGAGCAGTACTTC
V: TRBV7-2; size: .; D: .; J: TRBJ2-7; CDR3: CASSPNWGRSYEQYF; DNA: TGTGCCAGCAGCCCTAACTGGGGGAGATCCTACGAGCAGTATTTC
V: TRBV4-1; size: .; D: TRBD2; J: TRBJ2-3; CDR3: CASSLGTSESFTQYF; DNA: TGCGCCAGCAGCCTCGGGACTAGCGAGAGCTTTACGCAGTATTTT
V: TRBV12-3/TRBV12-4; size: few; D: TRBD1; J: TRBJ2-7; CDR3: CASGQGGPEQYF; DNA: TGTGCCAGCGGACAGGGTGGGCCCGAGCAGTACTTC
V: TRBV28; size: .; D: .; J: TRBJ2-3; CDR3: CASSTLADITDTQYF; DNA: TGTGCCAGCAGCACACTAGCAGATATTACAGATACGCAGTATTTT
V: TRBV14; size: .; D: .; J: TRBJ1-2; CDR3: CASSQAPGAYGYTF; DNA: TGTGCCAGCAGCCAAGCGCCGGGGGCCTATGGCTACACCTTC
V: TRBV20-1; size: .; D: .; J: TRBJ1-2; CDR3: CSARDYRVNFYGYTF; DNA: TGCAGTGCTAGAGACTACAGGGTAAACTTCTATGGCTACACCTTC
V: TRBV7-3; size: .; D: TRBD1; J: TRBJ1-2; CDR3: CASSPMDRGLKYGYTF; DNA: TGTGCCAGCAGCCCCATGGACAGGGGGCTGAAGTATGGCTACACCTTC
V: TRBV28; size: few; D: TRBD2; J: TRBJ2-4; CDR3: CASSFRLLAGGNIQYF; DNA: TGTGCCAGCAGTTTTCGCCTACTAGCGGGGGGGAACATTCAGTACTTC
V: TRBV20-1; size: few; D: TRBD2; J: TRBJ2-4; CDR3: CSARDSGTSGRKQYF; DNA: TGCAGTGCTAGAGATTCGGGGACTAGCGGGAGAAAGCAGTACTTC
V: TRBV18; size: .; D: .; J: TRBJ2-1; CDR3: CASSTTRATIHNEQFF; DNA: TGTGCCAGCTCAACCACGCGGGCTACGATCCACAATGAGCAGTTCTTC
V: TRBV20-1; size: few; D: .; J: TRBJ2-1; CDR3: CSARAERQASENYNEQFF; DNA: TGCAGTGCTAGAGCGGAGAGGCAGGCTAGCGAAAACTACAATGAGCAGTTCTTC
V: TRBV15; size: .; D: TRBD1; J: TRBJ2-7; CDR3: CATSKGQGEPYEQYF; DNA: TGTGCCACCAGCAAGGGACAGGGGGAACCCTACGAGCAGTACTTC
V: TRBV20-1; size: .; D: TRBD1; J: TRBJ2-1; CDR3: CSAPGQGYGIGSSSYNEQFF; DNA: TGCAGTGCCCCGGGACAGGGATACGGGATAGGTAGTAGCTCCTACAATGAGCAGTTCTTC
V: TRBV3-1; size: .; D: .; J: TRBJ2-7; CDR3: CASSPQALADEQYF; DNA: TGTGCCAGCAGCCCTCAGGCGTTGGCGGACGAGCAGTACTTC
V: TRBV9; size: .; D: .; J: TRBJ2-5; CDR3: CARKGGTQYF; DNA: TGTGCCAGAAAGGGCGGGACCCAGTACTTC
V: TRBV4-1; size: .; D: .; J: TRBJ1-2; CDR3: CASSLQGIDTRYGYTF; DNA: TGCGCCAGCAGCCTACAAGGAATAGACACACGATATGGCTACACCTTC
V: TRBV20-1; size: .; D: .; J: TRBJ1-1; CDR3: CSARKDGEAFF; DNA: TGCAGTGCTAGAAAGGACGGTGAAGCTTTCTTT
V: TRBV20-1; size: .; D: .; J: TRBJ2-7; CDR3: CSALRASSYEQYF; DNA: TGCAGTGCTCTTCGAGCTAGCTCCTACGAGCAGTACTTC
V: TRBV28; size: .; D: .; J: TRBJ2-7; CDR3: CASRPVLGREYEQYF; DNA: TGTGCCAGCAGACCTGTTTTGGGCCGAGAGTACGAGCAGTACTTC
V: TRBV6-5; size: few; D: TRBD1; J: TRBJ2-7; CDR3: CASSPYRGDYEQYF; DNA: TGTGCCAGCAGCCCATACAGGGGAGACTACGAGCAGTACTTC
V: TRBV5-1; size: few; D: TRBD2; J: TRBJ2-1; CDR3: CASNRWAGETSYNEQFF; DNA: TGCGCCAGCAATAGGTGGGCGGGAGAAACCTCCTACAATGAGCAGTTCTTC
V: TRBV20-1; size: .; D: .; J: TRBJ1-1; CDR3: CSARTAQGRWTEAFF; DNA: TGCAGTGCTAGAACCGCGCAGGGTCGGTGGACTGAAGCTTTCTTT
V: TRBV9; size: many; D: TRBD2; J: TRBJ2-1; CDR3: CASSVGYTSGRRNNEQFF; DNA: TGTGCCAGCAGCGTAGGTTACACTAGCGGGAGAAGGAACAATGAGCAGTTCTTC
V: TRBV4-1; size: .; D: TRBD1; J: TRBJ1-1; CDR3: CASSHLSPSTGVNTEAFF; DNA: TGCGCCAGCAGCCATCTTAGTCCTAGTACAGGGGTGAACACTGAAGCTTTCTTT
V: TRBV7-2; size: .; D: .; J: TRBJ1-5; CDR3: CASSLWAGHQPQHF; DNA: TGTGCCAGCAGCTTATGGGCCGGGCATCAGCCCCAGCATTTT
V: TRBV28; size: .; D: TRBD1; J: TRBJ1-2; CDR3: CASRPTPGQGAQGYTF; DNA: TGTGCCAGCAGGCCTACACCGGGACAGGGGGCTCAAGGCTACACCTTC
V: TRBV2; size: .; D: .; J: TRBJ2-5; CDR3: CASSQWAKETQYF; DNA: TGTGCCAGCAGTCAGTGGGCCAAAGAGACCCAGTACTTC